This T cell receptor (beta chain) was sequenced in a study of blood T cell repertoires in COVID-19. Across the study: The United States, Italy and Spain were the sources of the acute and convalescent COVID-19 samples. The analysed material was cDNA or gDNA that came from T cells, B-cell-depleted T cells, or PBMCs.

Seattle-derived patients entered the study during active infection and were followed longitudinally. Per the study methods: Reference gene primers were amplified, and this amplification served to estimate nucleated cell counts. Libraries were prepared by immunoSEQ multiplex PCR; TCRdb keeps only in-frame clonotypes and omits some of them. V and J calls and clone size are copied from that table; D and trimming were computed from the DNA. The sample holds 300,000 to 350,000 clones; about 87% are singletons and the top ten take about 6%. Germline CDR1 is MNHEY and CDR2 is SVGAGI. The length of the CDR3 is 13 residues. The germline V and J ends were trimmed by 4 bases and 4 bases, with 5 bases remaining between them.

The rearrangement joins TRBV6-5 to TRBJ2-6; weak D call: TRBD2 (5 bases). The clonotype originates from a woman between 50 and 59 years old with COVID-19, enrolled during active disease. The specimen sequenced was peripheral blood. CDR3 sequence: CASSSGGANVLTF. DNA of the CDR3: TGTGCCAGCAGTTCGGGGGGGGCCAACGTCCTGACTTTC.